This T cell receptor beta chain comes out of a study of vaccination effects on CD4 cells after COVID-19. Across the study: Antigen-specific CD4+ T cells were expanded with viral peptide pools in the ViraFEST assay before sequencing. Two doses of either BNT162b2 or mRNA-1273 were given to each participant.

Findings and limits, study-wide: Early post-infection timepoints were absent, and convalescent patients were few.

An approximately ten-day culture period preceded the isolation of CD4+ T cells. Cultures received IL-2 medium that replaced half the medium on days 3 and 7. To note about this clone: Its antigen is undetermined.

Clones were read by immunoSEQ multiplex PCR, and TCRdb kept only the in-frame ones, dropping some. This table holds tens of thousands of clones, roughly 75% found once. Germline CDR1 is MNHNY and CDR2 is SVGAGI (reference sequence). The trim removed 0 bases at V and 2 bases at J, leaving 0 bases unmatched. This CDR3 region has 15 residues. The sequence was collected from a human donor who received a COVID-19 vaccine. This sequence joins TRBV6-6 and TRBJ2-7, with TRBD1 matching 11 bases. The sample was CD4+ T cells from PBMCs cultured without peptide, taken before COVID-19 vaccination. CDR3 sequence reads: CASSYSGQGAYEQYF. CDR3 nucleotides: TGTGCCAGCAGTTACTCGGGACAGGGGGCCTACGAGCAGTACTTC.